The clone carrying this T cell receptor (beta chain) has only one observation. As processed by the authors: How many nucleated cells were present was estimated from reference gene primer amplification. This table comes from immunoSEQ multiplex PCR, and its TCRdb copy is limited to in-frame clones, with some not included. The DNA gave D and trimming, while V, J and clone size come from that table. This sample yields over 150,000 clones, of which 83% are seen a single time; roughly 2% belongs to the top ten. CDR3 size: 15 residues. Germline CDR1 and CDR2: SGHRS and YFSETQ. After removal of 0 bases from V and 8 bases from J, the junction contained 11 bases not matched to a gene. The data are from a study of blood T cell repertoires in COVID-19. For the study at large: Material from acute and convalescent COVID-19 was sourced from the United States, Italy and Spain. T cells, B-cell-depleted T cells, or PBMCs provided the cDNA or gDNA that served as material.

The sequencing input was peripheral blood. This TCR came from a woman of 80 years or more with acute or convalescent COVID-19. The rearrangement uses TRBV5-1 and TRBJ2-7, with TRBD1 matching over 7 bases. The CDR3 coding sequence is TGCGCCAGCAGCTTGGAATCCGGGACAGCAGCAAAGCAGTACTTC. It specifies CASSLESGTAAKQYF.